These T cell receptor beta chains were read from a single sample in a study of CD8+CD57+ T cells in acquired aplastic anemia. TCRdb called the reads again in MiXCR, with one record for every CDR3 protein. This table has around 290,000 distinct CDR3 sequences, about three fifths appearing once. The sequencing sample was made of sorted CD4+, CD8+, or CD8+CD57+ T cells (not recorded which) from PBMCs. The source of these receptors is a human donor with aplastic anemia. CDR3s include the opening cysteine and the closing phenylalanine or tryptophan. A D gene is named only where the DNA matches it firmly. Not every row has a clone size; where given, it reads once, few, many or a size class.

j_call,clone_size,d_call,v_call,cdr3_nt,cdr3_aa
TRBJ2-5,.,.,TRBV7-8,TGTGCCAGCAGCTTAAGAACAGGGACAGAGACCCAGTACTTC,CASSLRTGTETQYF
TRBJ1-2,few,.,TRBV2,TGTGCCAGCAGGGGCAATGGCTACACCTTC,CASRGNGYTF
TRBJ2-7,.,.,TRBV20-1,TGCAGTGCTAGTGCCACGACCTACAACGAGCAGTACTTC,CSASATTYNEQYF
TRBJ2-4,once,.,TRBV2,TGTGCCAGCATGGACACGAACATTCAGTACTTC,CASMDTNIQYF
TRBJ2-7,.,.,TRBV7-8,TGTGCCAGCAGCTTGGAGGGGGGGGTCGAGCAGTACTTC,CASSLEGGVEQYF
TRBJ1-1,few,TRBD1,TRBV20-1,TGCAGTGCTAGTGACAGGGGTTGGACTGAAGCTTTCTTT,CSASDRGWTEAFF
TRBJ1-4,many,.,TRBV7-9,TGTGCCAGCAGCTTTGGTTTGACTAATGAAAAACTGTTTTTT,CASSFGLTNEKLFF
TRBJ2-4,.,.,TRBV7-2,TGTGCCAGCAGCTTAGAAGGGGACATTCAGTACTTC,CASSLEGDIQYF
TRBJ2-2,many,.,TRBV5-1,TGCGCCAGCAGACCCTCGGGCCCCCTGGGCGGGGAGCTGTTTTTT,CASRPSGPLGGELFF
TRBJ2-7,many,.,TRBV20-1,TGCAGTGCTAGAGATCTAGGAGCTAACGGGTACGAGCAGTACTTC,CSARDLGANGYEQYF
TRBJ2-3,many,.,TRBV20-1,TGCAGTGCTATTATGACTAGCACAGATACGCAGTATTTT,CSAIMTSTDTQYF
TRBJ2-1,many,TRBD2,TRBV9,TGTGCCAGCAGCGTTAAATCTAGCGGGGGCAGGAATGAGCAGTTCTTC,CASSVKSSGGRNEQFF
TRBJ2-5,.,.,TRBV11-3,TGTGCCAGCTCGGCGGGCCCTCACGAAGAGACCCAGTACTTC,CASSAGPHEETQYF
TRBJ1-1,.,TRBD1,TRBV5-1,TGCGCCAGCAGCTCGGGACAGCTAAACACTGAAGCTTTCTTT,CASSSGQLNTEAFF
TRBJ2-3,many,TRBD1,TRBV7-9,TGTGCCAGCAGCTTGTCTGGGACAGGGAGCACAGATACGCAGTATTTT,CASSLSGTGSTDTQYF
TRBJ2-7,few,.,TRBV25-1,TGTGCCAGCAGTGGAGGTCTAGCCTACGAGCAGTACTTC,CASSGGLAYEQYF